The 19 T cell receptor beta chains below come from one sample, sequenced in a study of T cells after yellow fever vaccination. MiXCR, run by TCRdb on the 5' RACE reads, gives a single entry per CDR3 protein. The sample includes about 350,000 distinct CDR3 sequences, about 8.3% of them seen just once. Sequenced here: PBMCs, sampled about 41 days after the first yellow fever vaccination. All receptors come from a man aged 18 to 29 who received the YFV17D yellow fever vaccine.

Concerning this clonotype: Lacking the conserved final phenylalanine or tryptophan, this CDR3 likely reflects a read error. The limits of the CDR3 on the DNA are not certain, so only TCRdb's listed CDR3 is given. CDR3 loop: CASSMVFGVVGL. V and J are TRBV19 and TRBJ2-7; the table's D call TRBD2 went unverified against the DNA. Inclusive of both ends, the CDR3 amounts to 12 amino acids. Germline CDR1 LNHDA, CDR2 SQIVND (reference sequence).

The rearrangement links TRBV7-2 to TRBJ2-2, with unresolved D. With 5 bases removed from V and 7 bases from J, the gap between germline ends came to 11 bases. Germline V gene data show CDR1 as SGHTA and CDR2 as FQGNSA. The CDR3 sequence is 13 residues long. CDR3 sequence (DNA): TGTGCCAGCAGCCTCTCACATGGCGGGGAGCTGTTTTTT. This codes for CASSLSHGGELFF.

The sample holds many counts of this clonotype. The V and J genes are TRBV5-1 and TRBJ1-1, with a tentative D call TRBD1 (5 bases). The CDR3 runs to 15 residues. Trimming took off 5 bases at V and 0 bases at J, with 14 bases between the two ends. CDR1 SGHRS and CDR2 YFSETQ come from the germline V gene. This CDR3 is CASRPDSNMNTEAFF. CDR3 bases: TGCGCCAGCAGACCAGACAGCAACATGAACACTGAAGCTTTCTTT.

This clonotype was counted between two and nine times. The chain employs TRBV6-5 and TRBJ2-6; 7 positions agree with TRBD1. V was pared by 0 bases and J by 0 bases, with 2 bases of the junction left unmatched. The length of the CDR3 is 17 residues. Germline V gene data show CDR1 as MNHEY and CDR2 as SVGAGI. The CDR3 nucleotides read TGTGCCAGCAGTTACTCGTACAGGGGCTCTGGGGCCAACGTCCTGACTTTC. As protein: CASSYSYRGSGANVLTF.

Many counts were recorded for this clonotype. The CDR3 nucleotides read TGCGCCAGCAGCATTTTCCGACGGGACTCCAGGTCCTATGGCTACACCTTC. Amino acid sequence: CASSIFRRDSRSYGYTF. The chain joins TRBV4-3 to TRBJ1-2; tentative D call: TRBD1 (5 bases). V was clipped by 5 bases and J by 4 bases, with 23 bases between them. CDR3 length equals 17 residues. Germline values: CDR1 LGHNA, CDR2 YSLEER.

This clonotype was detected ten times or more. The gene calls are TRBV12-3 or TRBV12-4 and TRBJ2-3, with TRBD1 identical over 9 bases. This CDR3 has 11 residues. J was trimmed by 9 bases and V by 10 bases; bases with no gene match: 5. CDR3 nucleotides: TGTGCCACGGACAGGGGACGGACGCAGTATTTT. This gives the protein CATDRGRTQYF.

This clonotype showed up just a few times. V gene TRBV20-1 combines with J gene TRBJ2-7; D ambiguous. CDR3 length: 14 residues. Germline-derived CDR1 and CDR2 are DFQATT and SNEGSKA (reference sequence). The germline V and J ends were trimmed by 4 bases and 3 bases, with 16 bases remaining between them. For the CDR3, the DNA is TGCAGTGCTAAGGGCCTTAGTATCGGCTACGAGCAGTACTTC. It codes for CSAKGLSIGYEQYF.

This clonotype was seen more than once but under ten times. The V gene is TRBV5-5, the J gene TRBJ2-1; 7 bases line up with TRBD2. Germline V gene data show CDR1 as SGHKS and CDR2 as YYEKEE (reference sequence). The ends lost 2 bases at V and 8 bases at J; junction bases unmatched: 13. The CDR3 spans 16 residues. In DNA form, the CDR3 reads TGTGCCAGCAGCTTTATCCTAACGGGGGGTAGGGATGAGCAGTTCTTC. Translation: CASSFILTGGRDEQFF.

In this sample, this clonotype turned up a few times. This chain joins TRBV6-2 or TRBV6-3 and TRBJ2-7; 8 bases match TRBD1. J gave up 1 base and V 0 bases, and 5 bases lay outside the gene matches. The CDR3 spans 16 residues. The germline V gene has CDR1 MNHEY and CDR2 SVGEGT. CDR3 nucleotides: TGTGCCAGCAGTTACTCCGGGACAGGCCAATCCTACGAGCAGTACGTC. Protein: CASSYSGTGQSYEQYV.

This sequence joins TRBV12-3 or TRBV12-4 and TRBJ2-7, with 10 bases lining up with TRBD2. Trimming removed 2 bases from V and 2 bases from J; junction bases left unmatched: 3. The CDR3 is 15 residues long. CDR3 amino acids: CASSLRTSGTYEQYF. Here the CDR3 DNA reads TGTGCCAGCAGTTTAAGGACTAGCGGAACCTACGAGCAGTACTTC.

The sample holds many counts of this clonotype. The V and J genes are TRBV28 and TRBJ2-7, with 7 bases fitting TRBD1. Germline V gene sequence: CDR1 MDHEN, CDR2 SYDVKM. Unmatched junction bases numbered 4, after V lost 6 bases and J lost 2 bases. This CDR3 comprises 13 residues. The CDR3 is CASSPGQTYEQYF. Here the CDR3 DNA reads TGTGCCAGCAGCCCGGGACAGACCTACGAGCAGTACTTC.

V usage is TRBV5-6 and J usage is TRBJ2-5, with D maybe TRBD1 (5 bases). Trimming took off 0 bases at V and 7 bases at J, with 13 bases between the two ends. CDR3 length: 14 amino acids. Germline CDR1 is SGHDT and CDR2 is YYEEEE. The CDR3 bases are TGTGCCAGCAGCTTGGGGGGCGATACAGGGACCCAGTACTTC. Translated: CASSLGGDTGTQYF. Full variable domain (rest looked up from reference TRBV5-6 and TRBJ2-5): DAGVTQSPTHLIKTRGQQVTLRCSPKSGHDTVSWYQQALGQGPQFIFQYYEEEERQRGNFPDRFSGHQFPNYSSELNVNALLLGDSALYLCASSLGGDTGTQYFGPGTRLLVL.

Many counts were recorded for this clonotype. The chain combines TRBV7-3 with TRBJ2-3; 10 bases are shared with TRBD2. CDR3 size: 15 residues. Germline lookup yields CDR1 SGHTA and CDR2 FQGTGA. Losses at the gene ends were 5 bases for V and 6 bases for J; bases not matched to a gene: 8. For the CDR3, the DNA is TGTGCCAGCAGCCTGAGACTAGCGGGTGGTGATACGCAGTATTTT. Translating gives CASSLRLAGGDTQYF.

This clonotype was recorded a few times. The chain employs TRBV27 and TRBJ1-5; D is ambiguous. The germline CDR1 and CDR2 sequences are MNHEY and SMNVEV (reference sequence). The ends were cut back, 6 bases at V and 5 bases at J, with 23 bases in the middle. The CDR3 has 17 residues. DNA of the CDR3: TGTGCCAGCAGGGAGTTTATGGGCCACAACCCTCATCAGCCCCAGCATTTT. As protein: CASREFMGHNPHQPQHF.

In its sample, this clonotype was seen a few times. V is TRBV7-8 and J is TRBJ2-5; no clear D gene. V gave up 7 bases and J gave up 4 bases, with 10 bases separating them. The CDR3 runs to 12 residues. CDR1 and CDR2 from the germline V gene are SGHVS and FQNEAQ. For the CDR3, the DNA is TGTGCCAGCACCGCGTGGGGAGAGACCCAGTACTTC. Translated, it gives CASTAWGETQYF.

CDR3 sequence (DNA): TGTGCCAGCAGTGTACATAGGACAGTAAGATCTAGCACAGATACGCAGTATTTT. Its translation: CASSVHRTVRSSTDTQYF. This sequence joins TRBV27 and TRBJ2-3; a weak D match, TRBD1 (6 bases). The V and J ends lost 5 bases and 0 bases respectively, with 21 bases between them. The CDR3 contains 18 residues. Germline CDR1 reads MNHEY; CDR2 reads SMNVEV (reference sequence).

This chain uses TRBV18 with TRBJ2-5; D tentatively reads TRBD1 or TRBD2 (5 bases each). The germline gives CDR1 KGHSH, CDR2 LQKENI. V was cut by 2 bases and J by 4 bases, with 14 bases left in between. There are 15 residues in the CDR3. The DNA of the CDR3 is TGTGCCAGCTCACCAGTCCAGGGCGGAGGAGAGACCCAGTACTTC. Translating it yields CASSPVQGGGETQYF.

This clonotype was detected a few times. In DNA form, the CDR3 reads TGTGCCAGCAGCTTGGACAGGGTTTACGATCAGCCCCAGCATTTT. Protein product: CASSLDRVYDQPQHF. The gene calls are TRBV5-6 and TRBJ1-5, with D possibly TRBD1 on 6 matching bases. The CDR3 has 15 amino acids. Germline assignment: CDR1 SGHDT and CDR2 YYEEEE. V shed 0 bases and J shed 5 bases, with 12 bases lying between them. The full variable domain, its missing parts supplied by reference TRBV5-6 and TRBJ1-5, is DAGVTQSPTHLIKTRGQQVTLRCSPKSGHDTVSWYQQALGQGPQFIFQYYEEEERQRGNFPDRFSGHQFPNYSSELNVNALLLGDSALYLCASSLDRVYDQPQHFGDGTRLSIL.

V usage is TRBV3-1 and J usage is TRBJ1-1, with D possibly TRBD1 on 5 matching bases. Germline V lookup: CDR1 LGHDT, CDR2 YNNKEL (reference sequence). There are 14 residues in the CDR3. Trimming pared 1 base from V and 6 bases from J, leaving 12 bases between. The CDR3 is CASSQGGEWAEAFF. CDR3 nucleotides: TGTGCCAGCAGCCAAGGGGGGGAATGGGCTGAAGCTTTCTTT.